These 29 T cell receptor beta chains came from one sample sequenced in a study of identical twins (dated by TCRdb to 2016 to 2017). The library relied on 5' RACE. Sequencing instrument: Illumina HiSeq 2000. TCRdb reanalyzed the raw reads on its own, using fastp at Q25 for trimming and MiXCR for clone calling, and kept in-frame beta chains. Each entry is one CDR3 protein sequence, shown with its most common DNA and genes. This sample comprises hundreds of thousands of distinct CDR3 sequences, over 8% of them detected only once. The ten most abundant clones make up around 5% of the sample. Sample: memory (CD45RO+) T cells sorted from blood. Taken with the paper, the label for cell subset or site translates to: CD45RO+ enriched T cells. The receptor set was obtained from a woman under 30 in good health.

V gene TRBV6-2 or TRBV6-3 combines with J gene TRBJ2-2, with 8 nucleotides matching TRBD2. CDR1 is MNHEY and CDR2 is SVGEGT in the germline V gene. Unmatched junction bases numbered 12, after V lost 8 bases and J lost 4 bases. The CDR3 contains 16 residues. The CDR3 protein is CASSKLGRAVTGELFF. CDR3 coding DNA: TGTGCCAGCTCAAAACTCGGGAGGGCCGTCACCGGGGAGCTGTTTTTT.

The rearrangement uses TRBV5-5 and TRBJ2-1, with D unresolved. V lost 9 bases and J lost 3, with 16 bases in between. Germline values: CDR1 SGHKS, CDR2 YYEKEE (reference sequence). The CDR3 covers 14 residues. CDR3 in DNA: TGTGCCATGGGCTTTGGGCACCTCTACAATGAGCAGTTCTTC. Translating gives CAMGFGHLYNEQFF.

The chain couples TRBV7-2 to TRBJ2-1; D may be TRBD2 (5 bases). This CDR3 spans 13 amino acids. Germline loops: CDR1 SGHTA, CDR2 FQGNSA. Trimming pared 5 bases from V and 6 bases from J, leaving 11 bases between. CDR3 coding DNA: TGTGCCAGCAGCCCAAACGGGGTCAATGAGCAGTTCTTC. Amino acids: CASSPNGVNEQFF.

This clonotype came up many times. The chain carries TRBV6-1 and TRBJ1-2; a possible D gene is TRBD1 (5 bases). V was pared by 5 bases and J by 4 bases, with 14 bases between. The CDR3 is 14 residues long. Germline assignment: CDR1 MNHNS and CDR2 SASEGT. CDR3: CASSPGGGVYGYTF. The CDR3 DNA reads as TGTGCCAGCAGTCCCGGGGGGGGAGTCTATGGCTACACCTTC.

There are many counts of this clonotype. V and J are TRBV5-1 and TRBJ2-7; 13 bases fit TRBD2. The CDR3 sequence is 15 residues long. V lost 6 bases, J lost 2 bases, and 5 bases stayed unmatched. Germline V CDR1 and CDR2: SGHRS, YFSETQ. The CDR3 is CASTRTSGGTYEQYF. Written as DNA, the CDR3 is TGCGCCAGCACCAGGACTAGCGGGGGAACCTACGAGCAGTACTTC.

This clonotype has a handful of counts. This chain joins TRBV5-6 and TRBJ2-1; D is perhaps TRBD1 or TRBD2 (5 bases each). CDR1 is SGHDT and CDR2 is YYEEEE in the germline V gene. The CDR3 has 16 residues. Trimming shortened V by 6 bases and J by 3 bases, and 19 bases separated the two germline ends. CDR3 residues: CASTPLRGSVYNEQFF. The CDR3 DNA reads TGTGCCAGCACCCCATTAAGGGGTAGCGTCTACAATGAGCAGTTCTTC. Drawing the rest from reference TRBV5-6 and TRBJ2-1, the complete variable domain is DAGVTQSPTHLIKTRGQQVTLRCSPKSGHDTVSWYQQALGQGPQFIFQYYEEEERQRGNFPDRFSGHQFPNYSSELNVNALLLGDSALYLCASTPLRGSVYNEQFFGPGTRLTVL.

This clonotype came up many times. This chain links TRBV6-5 with TRBJ1-1, with D perhaps matching TRBD1 (5 bases). Germline loops: CDR1 MNHEY, CDR2 SVGAGI. Trimming removed 0 bases from V and 3 bases from J, with 14 bases in between. This CDR3 comprises 16 residues. DNA for the CDR3: TGTGCCAGCAGTTACTCCACTTCGGGGGGACACACTGAAGCTTTCTTT. Amino acid sequence: CASSYSTSGGHTEAFF.

In this sample, this clonotype turned up many times. At one of its ends the junction is not consistent with the germline gene, which may arise from a read error. The gene calls are TRBV7-7 and TRBJ1-1; 8 bases align to TRBD1. The CDR3 runs to 15 residues. Germline V gives CDR1 SSHAT, CDR2 FNYEAQ (reference sequence). CDR3 sequence (DNA): TGTGCTAGCAGCTTACTCGGACAGGGGAACACTGAAGCTTTCTTT. Protein sequence: CASSLLGQGNTEAFF.

This clonotype was counted ten times or more. This chain uses TRBV12-3 or TRBV12-4 with TRBJ2-2; TRBD2 agrees at 9 bases. The length of the CDR3 is 16 residues. J was trimmed by 2 bases and V by 7 bases; bases with no gene match: 8. CDR3 amino acids: CASIPAGGVNTGELFF. CDR3 in DNA: TGTGCCAGCATTCCTGCGGGAGGGGTTAACACCGGGGAGCTGTTTTTT.

The chain couples TRBV9 to TRBJ2-7, with 11 positions matching TRBD2. Trimming removed 4 bases from V and 6 bases from J; junction bases left unmatched: 6. The CDR3 has 14 amino acids. From germline, CDR1 is SGDLS and CDR2 YYNGEE. The CDR3 loop reads CASSTGTSGLEQYF. CDR3 nucleotide sequence: TGTGCCAGCAGCACCGGGACTAGCGGTCTCGAGCAGTACTTC.

This clonotype was counted many times. V gene TRBV20-1 combines with J gene TRBJ2-2, with TRBD1 identical over 8 bases. The CDR3 extends over 15 amino acids. V dropped 3 bases and J dropped 4; count of bases not matched to a gene: 7. Germline V gene data show CDR1 as DFQATT and CDR2 as SNEGSKA (reference sequence). As DNA, the CDR3 is TGCAGTGCTAGGCCCAGACAGGGGAGCACCGGGGAGCTGTTTTTT. Residues: CSARPRQGSTGELFF.

A few counts support this clonotype. A read error may account for a junction end that differs from germline. The chain couples TRBV6-5 to TRBJ2-3; D remains ambiguous. The CDR3 totals 15 residues. Germline V lookup: CDR1 MNHEY, CDR2 SVGAGI. The CDR3 sequence: CASSYSRPSIDTQYF. The CDR3 DNA reads TGTGCCAGCAGTTACTCGAGGCCCAGCATAGATACGCAGTATTTT.

A few counts support this clonotype. The chain links TRBV20-1 to TRBJ1-1, with D perhaps TRBD1 (5 bases). Germline values: CDR1 DFQATT, CDR2 SNEGSKA (reference sequence). With 6 bases removed from V and 1 base from J, the gap between germline ends came to 9 bases. CDR3 length equals 12 residues. This chain's CDR3 is CSAWDANTEAFF. Written as DNA, the CDR3 is TGCAGTGCCTGGGACGCGAACACTGAAGCTTTCTTT.

This sequence joins TRBV7-8 and TRBJ1-1, with a tentative D call TRBD1 (5 bases). The CDR3 consists of 11 residues. Germline CDR1 is SGHVS and CDR2 is FQNEAQ. Trimming took off 4 bases at V and 9 bases at J, with 9 bases between the two ends. DNA for the CDR3: TGTGCCAGCAGCTCTCAGGGTCAAGCTTTCTTT. This translates into CASSSQGQAFF.

There are a few counts of this clonotype. The chain uses TRBV20-1 and TRBJ2-2; 10 bases fit TRBD2. CDR1 is DFQATT, CDR2 SNEGSKA, per germline (reference sequence). V was pared by 6 bases and J by 2 bases, with 9 bases of the junction left unmatched. The CDR3 has 16 amino acids. The CDR3 nucleotides read TGCAGTGCCTCATCCACTAGCGGGGCTAACACCGGGGAGCTGTTTTTT. It yields the protein CSASSTSGANTGELFF.

The table lists this clonotype with a few counts. The chain couples TRBV14 to TRBJ1-1, with a tentative D call TRBD1 (6 bases). CDR1 and CDR2 from the germline V gene are SGHDN and FVKESK. The CDR3 sequence is 14 residues long. V lost 4 bases to trimming and J lost 3 bases, with 12 bases between them. CDR3: CASSRRGRDTEAFF. The CDR3 coding sequence is TGTGCCAGCAGCCGCAGGGGACGGGACACTGAAGCTTTCTTT.

This clonotype was observed at least ten times. The J gene is TRBJ2-7, the V gene TRBV18, with D maybe TRBD1 (6 bases). The germline V gene has CDR1 KGHSH and CDR2 LQKENI. Trimming pared 3 bases from V and 3 bases from J, leaving 12 bases between. The CDR3 length is 14 residues. This CDR3 reads CASSPLGQDYEQYF. The CDR3, as DNA: TGTGCCAGCTCACCGCTGGGACAAGACTACGAGCAGTACTTC.

This clonotype showed up just a few times. The J gene is TRBJ2-3, the V gene TRBV10-1; no reliable D call. Germline-derived CDR1 and CDR2 are WNHNN and SYGVQD (reference sequence). The CDR3 is 13 residues long. Between the trimmed V and J ends, which lost 2 bases and 1 base, there was a span of 4 bases. The CDR3 here is CASSEAGTDTQYF. CDR3 sequence (DNA): TGCGCCAGCAGTGAGGCAGGCACAGATACGCAGTATTTT.

This clonotype has ten or more counts. The chain carries TRBV7-9 and TRBJ2-2, with a tentative D call TRBD1 (5 bases). Germline V CDR1 and CDR2: SEHNR, FQNEAQ (reference sequence). V was cut by 10 bases and J by 5 bases, with 14 bases left in between. The CDR3 runs 13 residues. The CDR3 nucleotides are TGTGCCAAGGGGCCAATCAGGACCGGGGAGCTGTTTTTT. Residues: CAKGPIRTGELFF.

The chain carries TRBV5-1 and TRBJ2-7; no definite D call. Germline V CDR1 and CDR2: SGHRS, YFSETQ. The length of the CDR3 is 14 residues. Between the trimmed V and J ends, which lost 0 bases and 4 bases, there was a span of 11 bases. The CDR3 bases are TGCGCCAGCAGCTTGGGTAGTTACGGATACGAGCAGTACTTC. Encoded protein: CASSLGSYGYEQYF.

V is TRBV12-3 or TRBV12-4 and J is TRBJ1-2; the match to TRBD1 covers 12 bases. The CDR3 contains 17 residues. V trimming: 1 base; J trimming: 8 bases; junction bases outside the gene matches: 11. The CDR3 coding sequence is TGTGCCAGCAGTTTAGTCGGGACAGGGGGCGCAGAATGGGGCTACACCTTC. Protein product: CASSLVGTGGAEWGYTF.

This clonotype was seen many times. V usage is TRBV12-3 or TRBV12-4 and J usage is TRBJ2-7, with a tentative D call TRBD1 (6 bases). The V end lost 5 bases, the J end lost 6 bases, and 11 bases lay between the germline ends. The CDR3 loop spans 12 amino acids. In DNA form, the CDR3 reads TGTGCCAGCAGTCCAGGGGCAGTCGAGCAGTACTTC. As protein: CASSPGAVEQYF.

This chain uses TRBV7-6 with TRBJ2-1; D unclear. Looked up from germline, CDR1 is SGHVS and CDR2 is FNYEAQ. Between the trimmed V and J ends, which lost 4 bases and 10 bases, there was a span of 11 bases. CDR3 length equals 12 residues. CDR3 amino acids: CASSSRLGEQFF. For the CDR3, the DNA is TGTGCCAGCAGCTCCCGTTTAGGGGAGCAGTTCTTC. The variable domain in full, completed from reference TRBV7-6 and TRBJ2-1, reads GAGVSQSPRYKVTKRGQDVALRCDPISGHVSLYWYRQALGQGPEFLTYFNYEAQQDKSGLPNDRFSAERPEGSISTLTIQRTEQRDSAMYRCASSSRLGEQFFGPGTRLTVL.

The chain has TRBV11-2 and TRBJ1-1, with a possible D match to TRBD1 (5 bases). The germline V gene encodes CDR1 SGHAT and CDR2 FQNNGV. V was trimmed by 4 bases and J by 4 bases, leaving 19 bases between them. The CDR3 spans 16 residues. The CDR3 region is CASSYPVGVGRTEAFF. For the CDR3, the DNA is TGTGCCAGCAGCTACCCCGTAGGGGTAGGGCGCACTGAAGCTTTCTTT.

This clonotype was seen only a few times. V usage is TRBV12-3 or TRBV12-4 and J usage is TRBJ1-1; D ambiguous. The CDR3 is made up of 13 amino acids. V was clipped by 4 bases and J by 6 bases, with 12 bases between them. DNA for the CDR3: TGTGCCAGCAGTTATGACCTGACGGCTGAAGCTTTCTTT. Protein sequence: CASSYDLTAEAFF.

There are many counts of this clonotype. The chain links TRBV4-3 to TRBJ1-2; D is ambiguous. This CDR3 comprises 14 residues. Germline V lookup: CDR1 LGHNA, CDR2 YSLEER. Between the trimmed V and J ends, which lost 0 bases and 3 bases, there was a span of 8 bases. The CDR3: CASSQEGTHYGYTF. For the CDR3, the DNA is TGCGCCAGCAGCCAAGAAGGAACACACTATGGCTACACCTTC.

The table lists this clonotype with a few counts. This chain links TRBV2 with TRBJ2-2; D remains unclear. V dropped 3 bases and J dropped 4 bases, with 6 bases sitting between them. Germline values: CDR1 SNHLY, CDR2 FYNNEI. The CDR3 contains 13 residues. CDR3 nucleotides: TGTGCCAGCAGTGACTGGGTCACCGGGGAGCTGTTTTTT. Amino acids: CASSDWVTGELFF. Full variable domain (missing parts from reference TRBV2 and TRBJ2-2): EPEVTQTPSHQVTQMGQEVILRCVPISNHLYFYWYRQILGQKVEFLVSFYNNEISEKSEIFDDQFSVERPDGSNFTLKIRSTKLEDSAMYFCASSDWVTGELFFGEGSRLTVL.

The rearrangement uses TRBV5-1 and TRBJ2-7, with TRBD2 as a possible D gene (6 bases). CDR1 is SGHRS and CDR2 is YFSETQ in the germline V gene. This CDR3 has 11 residues. V lost 6 bases and J 3 bases, leaving 7 bases between the germline ends. CDR3: CASNGGYEQYF. CDR3 in DNA: TGCGCCAGCAACGGGGGCTACGAGCAGTACTTC.

V and J are TRBV7-2 and TRBJ2-7; the D gene is possibly TRBD2 (5 bases). CDR3 length: 14 residues. Germline V gene sequence: CDR1 SGHTA, CDR2 FQGNSA. Trimming cost V 1 base and J 4 bases, with 11 bases left between them. Here the CDR3 reads CASSLDDYSYEQYF. As DNA, the CDR3 is TGTGCCAGCAGCTTAGACGACTATTCTTACGAGCAGTACTTC.